These 6 T cell receptor beta chains originate from one sample sequenced in a study of lymphopenia after photon versus proton radiotherapy. Sequencing used immunoSEQ multiplex PCR; TCRdb keeps in-frame clones, though not all of them. The sample carries 150,000 to 200,000 clones, approximately 90% recorded once. Material: peripheral blood, obtained from a patient treated with photon-based radiotherapy. These receptors came from a man aged 45 to 65 with gastric cancer.

Of note for this clone: The same CDR3 can be traced to other DNA sequences in this sample. V gene TRBV18 combines with J gene TRBJ2-5; a weak D match, TRBD1 (6 bases). The CDR3 runs to 13 residues. Trimming took 2 bases from V and 2 from J, leaving 6 bases between them. Germline V gene lookup returns CDR1 KGHSH and CDR2 LQKENI. The CDR3 region is CASSPGQQETQYF. The DNA for the CDR3 is TGTGCCAGCTCACCAGGACAGCAAGAGACCCAGTACTTC.

This rearrangement joins TRBV7-2 to TRBJ1-1; 11 bases align to TRBD1. Germline assignment: CDR1 SGHTA and CDR2 FQGNSA. There are 15 residues in the CDR3. Trimming at V came to 6 bases and at J to 5 bases, leaving 8 bases not matched to a gene. The DNA of the CDR3 is TGTGCCAGCAGTTGGACAGGGGGCAGAGATACTGAAGCTTTCTTT. Protein product: CASSWTGGRDTEAFF.

V is TRBV13 and J is TRBJ2-1, with 7 bases identical to TRBD1. The V and J ends lost 6 bases and 5 bases, in that order; junction bases with no gene match: 7. CDR3 length equals 14 residues. Germline CDR1 and CDR2: PRHDT and FYEKMQ (reference sequence). The CDR3 is CASSPEGAHNEQFF. Written as DNA, the CDR3 is TGTGCCAGCAGTCCCGAGGGGGCCCACAATGAGCAGTTCTTC.

The CDR3 loop is CASSFPIGRAASGNEQFF. The CDR3 DNA sequence: TGTGCCAGCAGTTTCCCGATCGGGCGAGCGGCCTCGGGCAATGAGCAGTTCTTC. The chain combines TRBV28 with TRBJ2-1, with a weak D call TRBD2 (5 bases). There are 18 residues in the CDR3. Germline V lookup: CDR1 MDHEN, CDR2 SYDVKM. V was pared by 3 bases and J by 6 bases, with 24 bases between.

The chain employs TRBV27 and TRBJ2-7, with 13 positions matching TRBD2. V shed 5 bases and J 1 base; nucleotides not matched to a gene: 8. The CDR3 runs 17 residues. Per germline, CDR1 MNHEY and CDR2 SMNVEV (reference sequence). As DNA, the CDR3 is TGTGCCAGCAGTACCGGGACTAGCGGGGCACTTTCCTACGAGCAGTACTTC. Its translation: CASSTGTSGALSYEQYF.

As regards this clone: Other nucleotide sequences from this sample produce the same CDR3. The V and J genes are TRBV30 and TRBJ1-5, with D tentatively TRBD1 (6 bases). The V gene lost 3 bases and the J gene lost 7 bases, with 13 bases spanning the gap. From germline, CDR1 is GTSNPN and CDR2 SVGIG (reference sequence). The CDR3 has 13 residues. The CDR3 region has the DNA TGTGCCTGGAGCGCCGGGGGCGGACAGCCCCAGCATTTT. It translates to CAWSAGGGQPQHF.